Presented here are 12 T cell receptor beta chains from one specimen sequenced in a study of blood T cells in healthy people across ages. A second PCR, run for roughly 7 to 12 cycles, used a sample-barcoded 5' primer plus a J-beta primer mix. TCRdb re-called the 5' RACE reads through MiXCR, storing one row per CDR3 protein. The table has roughly 1,700,000 distinct CDR3 sequences, roughly 30% seen once; the top ten hold about 8%. Sequencing was done on a sample of blood. Receptors originate from a woman aged 30 to 39 in good health.

This clonotype showed up many times. This chain connects TRBV7-2 to TRBJ2-1; TRBD2 matches 8 bases. This CDR3 spans 15 amino acids. The germline V gene encodes CDR1 SGHTA and CDR2 FQGNSA. J gave up 9 bases and V 5 bases, and 12 bases lay outside the gene matches. The CDR3 nucleotides read TGTGCCAGCAGCCGAATCGGGACTAGTTTAACTGAGCAGTTCTTC. This encodes CASSRIGTSLTEQFF.

Notes on this clonotype: A much bigger clone sits one base away, suggesting this may be a read error. This chain connects TRBV15 to TRBJ2-1; 7 nucleotides match TRBD2. This CDR3 contains 16 residues. The V gene's germline CDR1 is LNHNV and CDR2 YYDKDF (reference sequence). The CDR3 reads CATSRDSAGSPNGQFF. The CDR3 DNA reads TGTGCCACCAGCAGAGATTCAGCGGGATCGCCCAATGGGCAGTTCTTC.

The rearrangement uses TRBV7-2 and TRBJ1-2, with 10 bases matching TRBD1. CDR3 size: 15 residues. Germline V CDR1 and CDR2: SGHTA, FQGNSA. The V gene end was trimmed by 4 bases and the J gene end by 2 bases; junction bases not matched to a gene: 4. The CDR3 DNA reads TGTGCCAGCAGCTCGGACAGGGGGGCCAACTATGGCTACACCTTC. Translation: CASSSDRGANYGYTF.

On this clonotype itself: One end of the junction does not line up with germline, which may come from a read error. The V call is TRBV14, the J call TRBJ2-4; D gene uncertain. The J call may be in error: the DNA end matches TRBJ2-7 better. CDR1 is SGHDN, CDR2 FVKESK, per germline. There are 12 residues in the CDR3. CDR3 nucleotide sequence: TGTGCCAACAGCCTTACCGGCTACGAGCAGTACTTC. This gives the protein CANSLTGYEQYF.

A note on this clonotype: With a much larger clone just one base away, this may be a read error. CDR3 nucleotide sequence: TGTGCCAACAGTACTCTAGCGGGAGGGCCCTACGAGCAGTACTTC. As protein: CANSTLAGGPYEQYF. The chain couples TRBV27 to TRBJ2-7; 12 bases fit TRBD2. Germline V gene sequence: CDR1 MNHEY, CDR2 SMNVEV (reference sequence). The CDR3 length is 15 residues.

In the case of this clonotype: A far larger clone is one base from this, pointing to a likely read error. J is TRBJ2-1 and V is TRBV6-5; unclear D gene. The germline V and J ends were trimmed by 0 bases and 10 bases, with 7 bases remaining between them. The CDR3 has 12 residues. The germline CDR1 and CDR2 sequences are MNHEY and SVGAGI. CDR3 DNA sequence: TGTGCCAGCAGTTACTCTGGCTACGAGCAGTTCTTC. Its protein is CASSYSGYEQFF.

This clonotype was detected once. V is TRBV20-1 and J is TRBJ2-1; D uncertain. CDR1 DFQATT and CDR2 SNEGSKA come from the germline V gene (reference sequence). The CDR3 runs 16 residues. V gave up 1 base and J gave up 5 bases, with 18 bases separating them. The CDR3 DNA follows: TGCAGTGCTAGAGTCCCTTTGTCGGCATACCACAATGAGCAGTTCTTC. Translating gives CSARVPLSAYHNEQFF.

The chain links TRBV20-1 to TRBJ2-7; 8 nucleotides agree with TRBD2. TRBJ2-4 matches the DNA end more closely, so the J call is doubtful. This CDR3 region has 16 residues. The germline V gene has CDR1 DFQATT and CDR2 SNEGSKA (reference sequence). CDR3 in amino acids: CSAFSGEVITKNIQYF. Here the CDR3 DNA reads TGCAGTGCTTTTAGCGGGGAGGTGATAACCAAAAACATTCAGTACTTC.

This clonotype came up a few times. V is TRBV11-2 and J is TRBJ2-5; TRBD1 matches 12 bases. Trimming at V came to 4 bases and at J to 7 bases, leaving 10 bases not matched to a gene. CDR1 is SGHAT, CDR2 FQNNGV, per germline. The CDR3 has 16 amino acids. CDR3 sequence reads: CASSSLGQGARGTQYF. The CDR3 coding sequence is TGTGCCAGCAGCTCCCTGGGACAGGGGGCGCGGGGGACCCAGTACTTC.

This clonotype was seen just once. The junction differs from germline at one of its ends, possibly a read error. The chain links TRBV12-5 to TRBJ2-3; the match to TRBD2 covers 11 bases. The CDR3 is 16 amino acids. Germline V gene data show CDR1 as LGHNT and CDR2 as FRNRAP. CDR3 residues: CVSGRISGGGADTQYF. CDR3 nucleotides: TGTGTTAGTGGTAGAATTAGCGGGGGGGGTGCAGATACGCAGTATTTT.

This clonotype was recorded many times. The chain links TRBV6-6 to TRBJ2-7; D might be TRBD2 (7 bases). Germline V gives CDR1 MNHNY, CDR2 SVGAGI (reference sequence). The ends were cut back, 2 bases at V and 0 bases at J, with 17 bases in the middle. CDR3 length: 17 amino acids. CDR3 nucleotide sequence: TGTGCCAGCAGTTACGGGTCCGGGGGAGGGGGCTCCTACGAGCAGTACTTC. Encoded protein: CASSYGSGGGGSYEQYF.

The gene calls are TRBV3-1 and TRBJ2-4, with D perhaps TRBD2 (6 bases). The germline CDR1 and CDR2 sequences are LGHDT and YNNKEL (reference sequence). The CDR3 spans 14 residues. The V end lost 3 bases, the J end lost 13 bases, and 19 bases lay between the germline ends. CDR3: CASSHGRPFTEQYF. CDR3 DNA sequence: TGTGCCAGCAGCCATGGGAGGCCCTTCACGGAGCAGTACTTC.